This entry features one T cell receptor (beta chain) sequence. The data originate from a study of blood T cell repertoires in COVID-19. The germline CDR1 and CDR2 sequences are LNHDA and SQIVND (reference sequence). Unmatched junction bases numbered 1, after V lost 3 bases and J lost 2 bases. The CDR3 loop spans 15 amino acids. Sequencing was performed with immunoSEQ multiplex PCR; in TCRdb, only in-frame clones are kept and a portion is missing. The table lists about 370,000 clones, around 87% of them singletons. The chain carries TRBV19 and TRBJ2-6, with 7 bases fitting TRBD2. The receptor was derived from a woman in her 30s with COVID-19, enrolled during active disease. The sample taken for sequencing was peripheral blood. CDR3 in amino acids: CASSIRGAGANVLTF. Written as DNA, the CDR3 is TGTGCCAGTAGTATTCGGGGGGCTGGGGCCAACGTCCTGACTTTC.